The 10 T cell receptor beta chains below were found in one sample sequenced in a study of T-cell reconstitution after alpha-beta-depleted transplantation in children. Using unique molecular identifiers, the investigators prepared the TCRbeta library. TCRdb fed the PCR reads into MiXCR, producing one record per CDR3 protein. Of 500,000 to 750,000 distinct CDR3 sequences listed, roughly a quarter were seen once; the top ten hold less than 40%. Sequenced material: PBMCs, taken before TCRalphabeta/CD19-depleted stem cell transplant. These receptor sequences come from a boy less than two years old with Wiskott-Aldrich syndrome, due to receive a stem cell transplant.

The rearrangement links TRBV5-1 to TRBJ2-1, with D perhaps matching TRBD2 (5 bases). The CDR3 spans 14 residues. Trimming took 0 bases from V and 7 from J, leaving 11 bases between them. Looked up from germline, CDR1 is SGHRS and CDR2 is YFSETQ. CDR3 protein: CASSLEYRGNEQFF. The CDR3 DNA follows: TGCGCCAGCAGCTTGGAATATCGGGGAAATGAGCAGTTCTTC.

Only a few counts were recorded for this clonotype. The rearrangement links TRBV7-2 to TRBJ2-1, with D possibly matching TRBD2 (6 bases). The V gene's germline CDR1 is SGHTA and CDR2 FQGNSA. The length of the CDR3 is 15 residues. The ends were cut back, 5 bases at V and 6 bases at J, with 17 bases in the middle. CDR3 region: CASSPASGRGNEQFF. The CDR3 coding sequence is TGTGCCAGCAGCCCCGCATCCGGGAGAGGCAATGAGCAGTTCTTC.

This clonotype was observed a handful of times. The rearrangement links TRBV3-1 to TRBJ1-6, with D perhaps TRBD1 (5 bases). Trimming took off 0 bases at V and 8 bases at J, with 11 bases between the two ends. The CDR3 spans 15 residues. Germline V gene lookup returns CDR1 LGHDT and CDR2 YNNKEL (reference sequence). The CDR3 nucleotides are TGTGCCAGCAGCCAAGATTTCGGGGGGTATTCACCCCTCCACTTT. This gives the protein CASSQDFGGYSPLHF. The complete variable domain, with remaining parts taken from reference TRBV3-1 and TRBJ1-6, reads DTAVSQTPKYLVTQMGNDKSIKCEQNLGHDTMYWYKQDSKKFLKIMFSYNNKELIINETVPNRFSPKSPDKAHLNLHINSLELGDSAVYFCASSQDFGGYSPLHFGNGTRLTVT.

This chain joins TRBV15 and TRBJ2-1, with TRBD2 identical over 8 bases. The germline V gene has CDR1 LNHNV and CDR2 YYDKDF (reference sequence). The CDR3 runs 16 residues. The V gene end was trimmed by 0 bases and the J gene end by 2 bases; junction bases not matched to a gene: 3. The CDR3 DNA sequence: TGTGCCACCAGCAGAGATTGGCGGGGGGCCTACAATGAGCAGTTCTTC. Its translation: CATSRDWRGAYNEQFF.

This chain's CDR3 is CASSLGSGNTEAFF. In DNA, the CDR3 is TGCGCCAGCAGCTTGGGAAGCGGGAACACTGAAGCTTTCTTT. The J gene is TRBJ1-1, the V gene TRBV5-1, with D uncertain. The CDR3 sequence is 14 residues long. V was shortened by 0 bases and J by 1 base, with 7 bases between the two germline ends. The germline V gene encodes CDR1 SGHRS and CDR2 YFSETQ.

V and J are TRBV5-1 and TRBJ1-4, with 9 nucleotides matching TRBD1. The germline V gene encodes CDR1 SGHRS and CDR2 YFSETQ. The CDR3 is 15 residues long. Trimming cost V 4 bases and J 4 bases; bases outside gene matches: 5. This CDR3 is CASSRGTGSNEKLFF. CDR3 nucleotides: TGCGCCAGCAGCAGAGGGACAGGGAGTAATGAAAAACTGTTTTTT.

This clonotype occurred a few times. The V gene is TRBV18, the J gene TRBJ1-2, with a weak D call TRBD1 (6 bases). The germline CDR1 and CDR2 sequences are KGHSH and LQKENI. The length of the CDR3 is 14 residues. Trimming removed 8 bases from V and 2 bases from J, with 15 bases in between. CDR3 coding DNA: TGTGCCAGCACGCCCGGGGGACAAAACTATGGCTACACCTTC. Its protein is CASTPGGQNYGYTF.

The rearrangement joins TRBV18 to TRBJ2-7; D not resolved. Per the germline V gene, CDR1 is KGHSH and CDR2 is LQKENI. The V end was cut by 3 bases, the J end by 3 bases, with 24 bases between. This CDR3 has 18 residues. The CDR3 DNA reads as TGTGCCAGCTCACCGGCCGGGCCCCCTTCGGTGGGTTTCTACGAGCAGTACTTC. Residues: CASSPAGPPSVGFYEQYF.

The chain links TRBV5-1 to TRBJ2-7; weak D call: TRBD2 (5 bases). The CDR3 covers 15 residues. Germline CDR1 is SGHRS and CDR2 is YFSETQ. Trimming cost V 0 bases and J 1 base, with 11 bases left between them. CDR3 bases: TGCGCCAGCAGCTTGGCCCCTAGCCATTCCTACGAGCAGTACTTC. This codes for CASSLAPSHSYEQYF.

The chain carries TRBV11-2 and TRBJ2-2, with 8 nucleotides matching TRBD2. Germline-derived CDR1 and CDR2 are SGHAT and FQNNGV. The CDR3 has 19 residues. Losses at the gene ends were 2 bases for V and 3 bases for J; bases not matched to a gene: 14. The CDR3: CASSLKRGRQEYDTGELFF. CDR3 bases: TGTGCCAGCAGCTTAAAGCGGGGGAGACAGGAATACGACACCGGGGAGCTGTTTTTT. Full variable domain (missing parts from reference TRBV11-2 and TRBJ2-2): EAGVAQSPRYKIIEKRQSVAFWCNPISGHATLYWYQQILGQGPKLLIQFQNNGVVDDSQLPKDRFSAERLKGVDSTLKIQPAKLEDSAVYLCASSLKRGRQEYDTGELFFGEGSRLTVL.